This T cell receptor beta chain was recovered during a study of T-cell reconstitution after alpha-beta-depleted transplantation in children. The CDR3 sequence is 12 residues long. Germline assignment: CDR1 MGHDK and CDR2 SYGVNS. With 1 base removed from V and 3 bases from J, the gap between germline ends came to 3 bases. Study-wide findings and caveats: Reportedly, only several hundred clones from non-depleted graft cells drove alpha-beta T-cell counts at about two months. Counts and diversity of T cells one year after transplant came mostly from newly produced T cells. The study traced high day-60 TCRbeta diversity in some patients to surviving recipient T cells and thymic progenitors.

This clonotype showed up many times. Its specificity is not known. The library targeted TCRbeta and was prepared with unique molecular identifiers. TCRdb itself ran the PCR reads through MiXCR, one entry per CDR3 protein. Altogether approximately 300,000 distinct CDR3 sequences are present, 10% being singletons, with the ten largest covering around 7.5%. The gene calls are TRBV25-1 and TRBJ1-2; D is unclear. The material was PBMCs, obtained before TCRalphabeta/CD19-depleted stem cell transplant. The TCR sequence derives from a boy younger than two with acute myeloid leukemia, due to receive a stem cell transplant. The CDR3 DNA reads TGTGCCAGCAGTGAATCTTACTATGGCTACACCTTC. Its translation is CASSESYYGYTF.